Listed here is a single T cell receptor (beta chain). Its target is not known. V was shortened by 3 bases and J by 7 bases, with 10 bases between the two germline ends. The CDR3 contains 11 residues. The germline CDR1 and CDR2 sequences are DFQATT and SNEGSKA (reference sequence). TCRdb's copy holds only in-frame clones and misses some; the assay was immunoSEQ multiplex PCR. Of roughly 120,000 clones in the sample, 80% to 95% were seen once. These data come from a study of CD4+ T cells in melanoma. Overall study results and limits: Reportedly, melanoma neoantigen-specific CD4+ T cells showed varied differentiation states.

The V gene is TRBV20-1, the J gene TRBJ2-7; either TRBD1 or TRBD2 may fit D (5 bases each). Sequences were obtained from peripheral blood. The sequence derives from a human donor with melanoma. This chain's CDR3 is CSARWDGEQYF. The CDR3 coding sequence is TGCAGTGCTAGGTGGGACGGGGAGCAGTACTTC.